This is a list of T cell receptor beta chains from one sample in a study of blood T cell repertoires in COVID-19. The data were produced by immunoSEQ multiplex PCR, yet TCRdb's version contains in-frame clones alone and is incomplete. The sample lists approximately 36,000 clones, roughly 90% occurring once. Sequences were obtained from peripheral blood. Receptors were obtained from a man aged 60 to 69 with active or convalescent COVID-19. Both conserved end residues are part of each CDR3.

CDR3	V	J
CAINGAGGSGELFF	TRBV10-3	TRBJ2-2
CASGQSGGVSNQPQHF	TRBV2	TRBJ1-5
CASSLFGSGNSYNEQFF	TRBV5-1	TRBJ2-1
CSALSPVNTEAFF	TRBV29-1	TRBJ1-1
CASSLEETQYF	TRBV3-1/TRBV3-2	TRBJ2-5
CASSFNPSSSSYNEQFF	TRBV28	TRBJ2-1
CASSPGTSGKGLGEQYF	TRBV4-1	TRBJ2-7
CASSPMDLPGTGAGNTIYF	TRBV4-1	TRBJ1-3
CASSSRAGVTDTQYF	TRBV5-1	TRBJ2-3
CASSFLSRSYNEQFF	TRBV6-5	TRBJ2-1
CATSFGSGEQYF	TRBV24-1	TRBJ2-7
CASSLQGGRTGELFF	TRBV18	TRBJ2-2
CASSLGAGGRGDEQFF	TRBV5-1	TRBJ2-1
CASSSTGGRETQYF	TRBV11-2	TRBJ2-5
CASSPKWGGHEQYF	TRBV14	TRBJ2-7
CASSPMGAGDTQYF	TRBV18	TRBJ2-3
CASSRNPGGANVLTF	TRBV14	TRBJ2-6
CASSVYTIGELFF	TRBV9	TRBJ2-2
CASSETIGLAGGLDTQYF	TRBV2	TRBJ2-3
CASSSDGGRGDTQYF	TRBV11-2	TRBJ2-3
CASSLGLAGVNEQFF	TRBV3-1/TRBV3-2	TRBJ2-1
CASSPAGEFQYF	TRBV7-2	TRBJ2-5
CASSEIGAGRAYNQPQHF	TRBV2	TRBJ1-5
CASSRQGGTGRFGQYF	TRBV2	TRBJ2-7
CASSLFYETQYF	TRBV5-5	TRBJ2-5
CASSAHGRLGVETQYF	TRBV2	TRBJ2-5
CASSIDLELYQETQYF	TRBV19	TRBJ2-5
CASSLSGLTTDTQYF	TRBV28	TRBJ2-3
CSASQGIHEQYF	TRBV20-1	TRBJ2-7
CASSYSRFAYSPLHF	TRBV6-5	TRBJ1-6
CASSYSDRGNEKLFF	TRBV6-5	TRBJ1-4
CASSSARERTEAFF	TRBV6-5	TRBJ1-1
CASSQEIGQLYGELFF	TRBV4-1	TRBJ2-2
CASSYSGGVSNTEAFF	TRBV5-1	TRBJ1-1
CASSYWASYNEQFF	TRBV6-2/TRBV6-3	TRBJ2-1
CAISNLRTANGYTF	TRBV10-3	TRBJ1-2
CAVRGQPNTEAFF	TRBV24-1	TRBJ1-1